This T cell receptor beta chain originates from a study of CD8+ T cells in alopecia areata. Germline V lookup: CDR1 SQVTM, CDR2 ANQGSEA. Trimming removed 6 bases at V and 2 bases at J, with 14 bases between. This CDR3 comprises 14 residues. Sequencing relied on a cDNA template that was reverse transcribed from extracted RNA. Only in-frame clones appear in the TCRdb table, and some are missing; sequencing was by immunoSEQ multiplex PCR. This table has about 210,000 clones, around 65% appearing once. Notes on the study in general: Baseline CD8+ expansion's link to response remains uncertain, as there was one nonresponder. Sequencing of scalp samples also captures resident alphabeta T cells of normal skin.

There are a few counts of this clone. Its antigen is not known. The treatment was: oral pan-JAK inhibitor, 5-10 mg twice daily. Peripheral blood and lesional scalp punch biopsies came from alopecia areata patients. The input for sequencing was CD4+ T cells sorted from blood, taken at week 4, from a patient treated with tofacitinib. The sequence came from a human donor with alopecia areata. The chain carries TRBV29-1 and TRBJ2-1, with D perhaps assigned TRBD1 or TRBD2 (5 bases each). This chain's CDR3 is CSVTGPPAYNEQFF. CDR3 bases: TGCAGCGTGACGGGACCCCCTGCCTACAATGAGCAGTTCTTC.